The 17 T cell receptor beta chains below were found in one sample sequenced in a study of blood T cell repertoires in COVID-19. Sequencing was performed with immunoSEQ multiplex PCR; in TCRdb, only in-frame clones are kept and a portion is missing. The data hold tens of thousands of clones, with around 88% observed a single time. The material sequenced was peripheral blood. All receptors come from a man aged 70-80 years with active or convalescent COVID-19.

This chain uses TRBV9 with TRBJ2-5; tentatively, D is TRBD1 (5 bases). CDR1 and CDR2 (germline): SGDLS, YYNGEE. This CDR3 has 14 amino acids. V was cut by 3 bases and J by 3 bases, with 12 bases left in between. The CDR3: CASSAKTAKETQYF. The CDR3, as DNA: TGTGCCAGCAGCGCAAAGACAGCTAAAGAGACCCAGTACTTC.

This clone was found a few times. V usage is TRBV7-6 and J usage is TRBJ2-7; 10 bases agree with TRBD2. J lost 2 bases, V lost 1 base, and 2 bases had no gene match. This CDR3 comprises 15 residues. Germline CDR1 SGHVS, CDR2 FNYEAQ. The CDR3, as DNA: TGTGCCAGCAGCTTAGGAGCGGGAGGGACCTACGAGCAGTACTTC. Its translation is CASSLGAGGTYEQYF. The whole variable domain, filled in from reference TRBV7-6 and TRBJ2-7, reads GAGVSQSPRYKVTKRGQDVALRCDPISGHVSLYWYRQALGQGPEFLTYFNYEAQQDKSGLPNDRFSAERPEGSISTLTIQRTEQRDSAMYRCASSLGAGGTYEQYFGPGTRLTVT.

The chain combines TRBV29-1 with TRBJ2-1, with D perhaps matching TRBD1 (7 bases). The ends were cut back, 7 bases at V and 5 bases at J, with 21 bases in the middle. The germline V gene has CDR1 SQVTM and CDR2 ANQGSEA. CDR3 length equals 15 residues. The CDR3 here is CSGAGGGLANNEQFF. CDR3 DNA: TGCAGCGGGGCCGGAGGGGGCCTCGCCAACAATGAGCAGTTCTTC.

CDR3 DNA sequence: TGTGCCAGCAGCTTAGGGTTAGTTGAAGCTTTCTTT. This translates into CASSLGLVEAFF. The chain employs TRBV11-2 and TRBJ1-1; D is uncertain. The CDR3 runs 12 residues. The germline V and J ends were trimmed by 1 base and 7 bases, with 7 bases remaining between them. Looked up from germline, CDR1 is SGHAT and CDR2 is FQNNGV.

The V gene is TRBV4-3, the J gene TRBJ1-4, with 8 bases matching TRBD1. Germline trimming cut 1 base from V and 1 base from J; bases unmatched to any gene: 8. Germline loops: CDR1 LGHNA, CDR2 YSLEER. This CDR3 is built from 18 residues. The CDR3 coding sequence is TGCGCCAGCAGCCAAGGGTCCAGGGGGCTTCGAACTAATGAAAAACTGTTTTTT. The encoded protein is CASSQGSRGLRTNEKLFF.

The table lists this clone with a count of one. The chain employs TRBV28 and TRBJ2-2; D is uncertain. Per germline, CDR1 MDHEN and CDR2 SYDVKM. Trimming took 2 bases from V and 8 from J, leaving 12 bases between them. CDR3 length: 14 amino acids. This CDR3 is CASSLAPWRGELFF. DNA of the CDR3: TGTGCCAGCAGTTTAGCGCCCTGGCGGGGGGAGCTGTTTTTT.

The chain links TRBV6-5 to TRBJ1-2, with a weak D call TRBD1 (5 bases). CDR1 is MNHEY and CDR2 is SVGAGI in the germline V gene. V was clipped by 0 bases and J by 5 bases, with 10 bases between them. The CDR3 contains 14 residues. DNA of the CDR3: TGTGCCAGCAGTTACTCGGCCCCAGGGTATGGCTACACCTTC. This gives the protein CASSYSAPGYGYTF.

This chain joins TRBV30 and TRBJ2-7, with TRBD2 identical over 9 bases. The CDR3 spans 13 residues. The V gene's germline CDR1 is GTSNPN and CDR2 SVGIG (reference sequence). V trimming: 2 bases; J trimming: 2 bases; junction bases outside the gene matches: 1. CDR3 amino acids: CAWSSSGAYEQYF. CDR3 bases: TGTGCCTGGAGTTCTAGCGGGGCCTACGAGCAGTACTTC.

This clone was counted only a few times. The V call is TRBV5-6, the J call TRBJ1-1; D may be TRBD1 (5 bases). Germline V gene lookup returns CDR1 SGHDT and CDR2 YYEEEE. V lost 7 bases and J 1 base, leaving 11 bases between the germline ends. The CDR3 spans 13 residues. CDR3 bases: TGTGCCAGCCGACAAGGGGCGAACACTGAAGCTTTCTTT. Protein: CASRQGANTEAFF.

The V gene is TRBV18, the J gene TRBJ2-7; 8 positions match TRBD1. J was trimmed by 6 bases and V by 5 bases; bases with no gene match: 3. The germline CDR1 and CDR2 sequences are KGHSH and LQKENI. The CDR3 contains 12 residues. The CDR3 DNA is TGTGCCAGCTCATTCGACAGGGGCGAGCAGTACTTC. Amino acid sequence: CASSFDRGEQYF. Complete variable domain (other parts from reference TRBV18 and TRBJ2-7): NAGVMQNPRHLVRRRGQEARLRCSPMKGHSHVYWYRQLPEEGLKFMVYLQKENIIDESGMPKERFSAEFPKEGPSILRIQQVVRGDSAAYFCASSFDRGEQYFGPGTRLTVT.

The CDR3 here is CASSEARRGRNYGYTF. CDR3 sequence (DNA): TGTGCCAGCAGTGAAGCTCGGCGCGGCCGCAACTATGGCTACACCTTC. The chain joins TRBV2 to TRBJ1-2; D not resolved. The germline V gene has CDR1 SNHLY and CDR2 FYNNEI. CDR3 length: 16 residues. V lost 0 bases and J lost 2, with 13 bases in between.

The chain recombines TRBV18 with TRBJ1-3; TRBD1 matches 7 bases. The CDR3 has 15 amino acids. V lost 5 bases and J lost 0; bases outside the gene matches: 4. Germline V gene sequence: CDR1 KGHSH, CDR2 LQKENI. The CDR3 reads CASSGQATSGNTIYF. In DNA form, the CDR3 reads TGTGCCAGCTCAGGACAGGCTACCTCTGGAAACACCATATATTTT.

This chain uses TRBV6-6 with TRBJ1-6; maybe TRBD1 (5 bases). Germline CDR1 MNHNY, CDR2 SVGAGI (reference sequence). This CDR3 has 15 amino acids. The ends were cut back, 5 bases at V and 4 bases at J, with 12 bases in the middle. The CDR3 sequence: CASSGGDVYNSPLHF. CDR3 bases: TGTGCCAGCAGTGGGGGGGATGTGTATAATTCACCCCTCCACTTT.

The rearrangement links TRBV3-1 (or the pseudogene TRBV3-2) to TRBJ1-2; 8 nucleotides align to TRBD1. The trim removed 3 bases at V and 8 bases at J, leaving 8 bases unmatched. Germline CDR1 is LGHDT and CDR2 is YNNKEL (reference sequence). There are 14 residues in the CDR3. The CDR3 region has the DNA TGTGCCAGCAGCCAGCAAGGACAGGGTGTCGGCTACACCTTC. Protein sequence: CASSQQGQGVGYTF.

The chain links TRBV7-2 to TRBJ1-3; TRBD1 might be the D (5 bases). V lost 1 base to trimming and J lost 4 bases, with 14 bases between them. CDR3 length equals 16 residues. Germline V gives CDR1 SGHTA, CDR2 FQGNSA. Written as DNA, the CDR3 is TGTGCCAGCAGCTTAGTCGGGGGGTCTACGGGAAACACCATATATTTT. It codes for CASSLVGGSTGNTIYF. The complete variable domain, with remaining parts taken from reference TRBV7-2 and TRBJ1-3, reads GAGVSQSPSNKVTEKGKDVELRCDPISGHTALYWYRQSLGQGLEFLIYFQGNSAPDKSGLPSDRFSAERTGGSVSTLTIQRTQQEDSAVYLCASSLVGGSTGNTIYFGEGSWLTVV.

The chain recombines TRBV2 with TRBJ1-2, with TRBD1 matching over 7 bases. The ends lost 5 bases at V and 5 bases at J; junction bases unmatched: 8. The CDR3 extends over 14 amino acids. CDR1 is SNHLY and CDR2 is FYNNEI in the germline V gene. The CDR3 DNA is TGTGCCAGCAGTCCACGACAGGGAATTTATGGCTACACCTTC. It is translated as CASSPRQGIYGYTF. The variable domain in full, completed from reference TRBV2 and TRBJ1-2, reads EPEVTQTPSHQVTQMGQEVILRCVPISNHLYFYWYRQILGQKVEFLVSFYNNEISEKSEIFDDQFSVERPDGSNFTLKIRSTKLEDSAMYFCASSPRQGIYGYTFGSGTRLTVV.

CDR3 nucleotide sequence: TGTGCCAGCAGTTCGGTTGTGGGCAGGGCCTCCTACAATGAGCAGTTCTTC. Translation gives CASSSVVGRASYNEQFF. This sequence joins TRBV11-2 and TRBJ2-1; weak D call: TRBD1 (5 bases). Germline lookup yields CDR1 SGHAT and CDR2 FQNNGV. The CDR3 spans 17 residues. V was pared by 6 bases and J by 0 bases, with 18 bases between.